Each of the 28 T cell receptor beta chains below was sequenced from the same sample in a study of T cells in Graves' hyperthyroidism and ophthalmopathy. Amplified TCR beta CDR3 regions came from RNA transcripts. The TCR CDR3 first-round RT-PCR relied on the HTBI primer set. TCRdb processed the multiplex PCR reads anew with MiXCR; each CDR3 protein has one entry. The sample carries a few hundred thousand distinct CDR3 sequences, approximately 18% recorded once. The specimen sequenced was blood. The origin of the receptors is a man in his fifties or sixties with Graves' ophthalmopathy.

This clonotype was found many times. The chain carries TRBV28 and TRBJ2-1, with 8 bases lining up with TRBD2. J was trimmed by 4 bases and V by 9 bases; bases with no gene match: 5. CDR1 and CDR2 from the germline V gene are MDHEN and SYDVKM. The CDR3 has 13 residues. The CDR3 region is CARERESYNEQFF. CDR3 bases: TGTGCCAGGGAGCGGGAGTCTTACAATGAGCAGTTCTTC.

The V and J genes are TRBV9 and TRBJ1-1; D is unresolved. V gave up 4 bases and J gave up 2 bases, with 9 bases separating them. The CDR3 loop spans 13 amino acids. Germline loops: CDR1 SGDLS, CDR2 YYNGEE. The chain's CDR3 is CASSPIDNTEAFF. In DNA form, the CDR3 reads TGTGCCAGCAGCCCTATTGATAACACTGAAGCTTTCTTT.

This clonotype was seen a handful of times. The rearrangement joins TRBV7-9 to TRBJ2-3; D ambiguous. Germline loops: CDR1 SEHNR, CDR2 FQNEAQ (reference sequence). Trimming took 2 bases from V and 0 from J, leaving 9 bases between them. The CDR3 runs 15 residues. In nucleotides, the CDR3 is TGTGCCAGCAGCTTACAACTGACTAGCACAGATACGCAGTATTTT. Protein product: CASSLQLTSTDTQYF.

This clonotype was seen many times. This sequence joins TRBV7-3 and TRBJ2-2, with no clear D. Trimming removed 7 bases at V and 4 bases at J, with 10 bases between. The germline CDR1 and CDR2 sequences are SGHTA and FQGTGA. This CDR3 comprises 13 residues. CDR3 coding DNA: TGTGCCAGCACACCGAAGGGCACCGGGGAGCTGTTTTTT. Translation gives CASTPKGTGELFF.

This clonotype showed up just a few times. The V and J genes are TRBV7-2 and TRBJ2-2, with D unresolved. Germline-derived CDR1 and CDR2 are SGHTA and FQGNSA. V was clipped by 2 bases and J by 4 bases, with 11 bases between them. The CDR3 runs to 15 residues. The CDR3 loop reads CASSLWQTGTGELFF. CDR3 DNA: TGTGCCAGCAGCTTATGGCAAACGGGCACCGGGGAGCTGTTTTTT.

In this sample, this clonotype turned up a few times. This chain joins TRBV7-9 and TRBJ2-7; weak D call: TRBD1 (5 bases). Per the germline V gene, CDR1 is SEHNR and CDR2 is FQNEAQ (reference sequence). Trimming shortened V by 8 bases and J by 0 bases, and 8 bases separated the two germline ends. There are 12 residues in the CDR3. The CDR3 here is CASGASSYEQYF. In DNA form, the CDR3 reads TGTGCCAGCGGGGCCAGCTCCTACGAGCAGTACTTC.

This clonotype was picked up many times. The chain couples TRBV2 to TRBJ1-1; D remains ambiguous. CDR1 is SNHLY and CDR2 is FYNNEI in the germline V gene. The CDR3 contains 11 residues. Trimming shortened V by 7 bases and J by 7 bases, and 10 bases separated the two germline ends. The CDR3 here is CASTGHNEAFF. In DNA form, the CDR3 reads TGTGCCAGCACAGGCCATAATGAAGCTTTCTTT.

This clonotype was detected many times. The J gene is TRBJ2-3, the V gene TRBV3-1, with TRBD2 matching over 13 bases. The germline V gene has CDR1 LGHDT and CDR2 YNNKEL (reference sequence). Trimming took 0 bases from V and 6 from J; bases not matched to a gene: 9. The CDR3 has 18 amino acids. CDR3 DNA: TGTGCCAGCAGCCAAGATCCCCGGACTAGCGGGAGTTGGGATACGCAGTATTTT. Its protein product is CASSQDPRTSGSWDTQYF.

This clonotype was picked up a small number of times. The V gene is TRBV18, the J gene TRBJ1-1; D not resolved. Deletions cut 4 bases from V and 0 bases from J, with 9 bases between. This CDR3 region has 14 residues. In germline, CDR1 is KGHSH, CDR2 LQKENI. The CDR3 sequence: CASSQKNMNTEAFF. CDR3 in DNA: TGTGCCAGCTCACAGAAAAACATGAACACTGAAGCTTTCTTT. The full variable domain, with the rest looked up from reference TRBV18 and TRBJ1-1, is NAGVMQNPRHLVRRRGQEARLRCSPMKGHSHVYWYRQLPEEGLKFMVYLQKENIIDESGMPKERFSAEFPKEGPSILRIQQVVRGDSAAYFCASSQKNMNTEAFFGQGTRLTVV.

J is TRBJ2-1 and V is TRBV6-5; no firm D call. Deletions cut 2 bases from V and 9 bases from J, with 14 bases between. The CDR3 covers 14 residues. Germline assignment: CDR1 MNHEY and CDR2 SVGAGI. For the CDR3, the DNA is TGTGCCAGCAGTTACATCCAACCAGGTCGTGAGCAGTTCTTC. This translates into CASSYIQPGREQFF.

Ten or more counts support this clonotype. V usage is TRBV7-8 and J usage is TRBJ2-1; TRBD2 is a possible D gene (7 bases). The CDR3 totals 15 residues. The germline V and J ends were trimmed by 2 bases and 8 bases, with 16 bases remaining between them. The germline CDR1 and CDR2 sequences are SGHVS and FQNEAQ. The CDR3 loop is CASSLSGGALDEQFF. The CDR3 DNA sequence: TGTGCCAGCAGCTTATCTGGGGGGGCGCTCGATGAGCAGTTCTTC.

This clonotype occurred many times. J is TRBJ2-1 and V is TRBV9; maybe TRBD2 (7 bases). V was clipped by 3 bases and J by 4 bases, with 14 bases between them. CDR3 length: 15 amino acids. Germline V gives CDR1 SGDLS, CDR2 YYNGEE. DNA of the CDR3: TGTGCCAGCAGCGCAGGACTAGGGGGGTACAATGAGCAGTTCTTC. It specifies CASSAGLGGYNEQFF.

V gene TRBV6-1 combines with J gene TRBJ2-5, with TRBD1 matching over 9 bases. The CDR3 runs to 16 residues. The trim removed 7 bases at V and 7 bases at J, leaving 16 bases unmatched. CDR1 and CDR2 from the germline V gene are MNHNS and SASEGT. As DNA, the CDR3 is TGTGCCAGCACCCCGGCGGGGACAGGGTCCTACGGGACCCAGTACTTC. Translated, it gives CASTPAGTGSYGTQYF.

This clonotype has a handful of counts. This chain joins TRBV5-1 and TRBJ2-4, with 11 bases that match TRBD2. V was pared by 0 bases and J by 6 bases, with 5 bases of the junction left unmatched. This CDR3 is built from 16 residues. Looked up from germline, CDR1 is SGHRS and CDR2 is YFSETQ. The CDR3 DNA is TGCGCCAGCAGCTTGGATAGCGGGAGGGCCTTAAACATTCAGTACTTC. This translates into CASSLDSGRALNIQYF.

This clonotype was found a few times. The chain has TRBV20-1 and TRBJ2-7; 7 nucleotides line up with TRBD1. The junction had 10 bases not matched to a gene; V was cut back by 0 bases and J by 2 bases. Germline V gives CDR1 DFQATT, CDR2 SNEGSKA (reference sequence). The CDR3 sequence is 16 residues long. This CDR3 reads CSARDLGQFPAYEQYF. As DNA, the CDR3 is TGCAGTGCTAGAGATTTGGGACAGTTTCCCGCCTACGAGCAGTACTTC.

V is TRBV11-1 and J is TRBJ2-7; D is undetermined. With 1 base removed from V and 3 bases from J, the gap between germline ends came to 13 bases. In germline, CDR1 is SGHAT, CDR2 FQDESV (reference sequence). The CDR3 loop spans 15 amino acids. The DNA for the CDR3 is TGTGCCAGCAGCTTAGGACGATGGGAAAACTACGAGCAGTACTTC. As protein: CASSLGRWENYEQYF.

The chain has TRBV6-2 or TRBV6-3 and TRBJ2-5, with TRBD2 matching 12 bases. The CDR3 covers 19 residues. CDR1 and CDR2 from the germline V gene are MNHEY and SVGEGT. V dropped 5 bases and J dropped 5; count of bases not matched to a gene: 18. The CDR3 DNA reads as TGTGCCAGCAGTCCTCTCGGACTAGCGGGGTTCACCGGGGGGGAGACCCAGTACTTC. Its translation: CASSPLGLAGFTGGETQYF.

The chain employs TRBV7-8 and TRBJ2-7, with 12 bases fitting TRBD2. Trimming cost V 5 bases and J 6 bases; bases outside gene matches: 14. The CDR3 runs 17 residues. CDR1 is SGHVS, CDR2 FQNEAQ, per germline. The DNA for the CDR3 is TGTGCCAGCAGCCGGAGGCGCCAGACTAGCGGGAGCTTCGAGCAGTACTTC. Encoded protein: CASSRRRQTSGSFEQYF.

The V and J genes are TRBV10-3 and TRBJ2-6; 7 nucleotides match TRBD1. Germline V lookup: CDR1 ENHRY, CDR2 SYGVKD. Unmatched junction bases numbered 7, after V lost 3 bases and J lost 2 bases. The CDR3 loop spans 17 amino acids. The CDR3 DNA follows: TGTGCCATCAGTGATTACAGGGGAGAGACTGGGGCCAACGTCCTGACTTTC. Protein sequence: CAISDYRGETGANVLTF.

The chain employs TRBV4-1 and TRBJ2-4; D possibly corresponds to TRBD2 (6 bases). Trimming left V 2 bases short and J 3 bases short, with 14 bases between. The germline CDR1 and CDR2 sequences are MGHRA and YSYEKL. This CDR3 region has 16 residues. As DNA, the CDR3 is TGCGCCAGCAGCCAATCTCAATCGGGGGTCAAAAACATTCAGTACTTC. This translates into CASSQSQSGVKNIQYF.

This clonotype has just a few counts. J is TRBJ2-2 and V is TRBV6-1, with 9 nucleotides matching TRBD2. V lost 5 bases, J lost 7 bases, and 5 bases stayed unmatched. Per the germline V gene, CDR1 is MNHNS and CDR2 is SASEGT. The CDR3 consists of 14 residues. DNA for the CDR3: TGTGCCAGCAGTCTAGCGGGACGGAACGGGGAGCTGTTTTTT. Its translation: CASSLAGRNGELFF.

The sample holds a few counts of this clonotype. The chain is built from TRBV30 and TRBJ1-3; TRBD1 might be the D (6 bases). The CDR3 is made up of 14 amino acids. Germline-derived CDR1 and CDR2 are GTSNPN and SVGIG (reference sequence). The V end lost 0 bases, the J end lost 4 bases, and 10 bases lay between the germline ends. CDR3 nucleotide sequence: TGTGCCTGGAGTGTTTCAGGGGTCGGAAACACCATATATTTT. It codes for CAWSVSGVGNTIYF.

The rearrangement links TRBV12-3 or TRBV12-4 to TRBJ2-1; 7 positions agree with TRBD1. The CDR3 spans 17 residues. J lost 0 bases, V lost 1 base, and 6 bases had no gene match. CDR3 sequence reads: CASSLGDSPSSYNEQFF. CDR3 DNA sequence: TGTGCCAGCAGTTTAGGGGACAGCCCAAGCTCCTACAATGAGCAGTTCTTC.

The rearrangement uses TRBV28 and TRBJ2-1; maybe TRBD2 (5 bases). This CDR3 has 16 residues. In germline, CDR1 is MDHEN, CDR2 SYDVKM. The V gene lost 5 bases and the J gene lost 4 bases, with 18 bases spanning the gap. The CDR3 coding sequence is TGTGCCAGCAGTCCCGACGACCTGTGGGAGTACAATGAGCAGTTCTTC. As protein: CASSPDDLWEYNEQFF.

V usage is TRBV9 and J usage is TRBJ2-1, with D possibly matching TRBD2 (5 bases). The CDR3 runs to 15 residues. The V gene lost 3 bases and the J gene lost 3 bases, with 13 bases spanning the gap. CDR1 and CDR2 (germline): SGDLS, YYNGEE. CDR3 in amino acids: CASSAVPGNYNEQFF. The CDR3 DNA sequence: TGTGCCAGCAGCGCCGTACCGGGGAACTACAATGAGCAGTTCTTC.

The V gene is TRBV28, the J gene TRBJ1-1; D is ambiguous. There are 11 residues in the CDR3. CDR1 and CDR2 (germline): MDHEN, SYDVKM. With 10 bases removed from V and 7 bases from J, the gap between germline ends came to 13 bases. The CDR3 reads CANTLSGEAFF. Here the CDR3 DNA reads TGTGCCAACACCCTGTCGGGTGAAGCTTTCTTT. The whole variable domain, remainder taken from reference TRBV28 and TRBJ1-1, is DVKVTQSSRYLVKRTGEKVFLECVQDMDHENMFWYRQDPGLGLRLIYFSYDVKMKEKGDIPEGYSVSREKKERFSLILESASTNQTSMYLCANTLSGEAFFGQGTRLTVV.

This clonotype was detected many times. This chain links TRBV3-1 with TRBJ1-4; TRBD1 matches at 9 bases. V lost 4 bases to trimming and J lost 4 bases; unmatched junction nucleotides: 10. The CDR3 loop spans 17 amino acids. Germline CDR1 is LGHDT and CDR2 is YNNKEL (reference sequence). The CDR3 sequence is CASSRSRDRVGNEKLFF. CDR3 coding DNA: TGTGCCAGCAGCCGGTCCCGGGACAGGGTTGGTAATGAAAAACTGTTTTTT.

This clonotype was detected only a few times. This sequence joins TRBV19 and TRBJ2-3; 15 bases align to TRBD2. Trimming cost V 4 bases and J 7 bases; bases outside gene matches: 3. The CDR3 sequence is 15 residues long. CDR1 and CDR2 from the germline V gene are LNHDA and SQIVND (reference sequence). DNA for the CDR3: TGTGCCAGTAGTACGGGACTAGCGGGAGGAAATACGCAGTATTTT. Residues: CASSTGLAGGNTQYF.